Below are 15 T cell receptor beta chains sequenced from a single sample in a study of T cell repertoires in cytomegalovirus infection. No antigen has been assigned to these receptors. MiXCR, run by TCRdb on the reads, gives a single entry per CDR3 protein. The sample contains some 940,000 distinct CDR3 sequences, 30% to 40% of which appear only once. The sequencing here drew on cultured CD8+ T cells from PBMCs, taken from culture after CMV antigen stimulation. The receptor set was obtained from a human donor in good health (CMV status not recorded). Some clones in this sample may be carry-over from other donors' samples.

This clonotype was detected many times. The chain couples TRBV7-2 to TRBJ2-2; tentative D call: TRBD1 (5 bases). V dropped 4 bases and J dropped 4 bases, with 10 bases sitting between them. The CDR3 consists of 14 residues. The germline V gene encodes CDR1 SGHTA and CDR2 FQGNSA. The CDR3 spells CASSSRDFTGELFF. The CDR3 nucleotides read TGTGCCAGCAGCTCCAGGGATTTCACCGGGGAGCTGTTTTTT.

This clonotype was counted between two and nine times. This sequence joins TRBV28 and TRBJ1-3; TRBD1 might be the D (6 bases). This CDR3 spans 15 amino acids. CDR1 is MDHEN, CDR2 SYDVKM, per germline. V gave up 4 bases and J gave up 8 bases, with 18 bases separating them. The CDR3 loop reads CASSSRDITRHTIYF. The CDR3 coding sequence is TGTGCCAGCAGTTCCCGGGACATCACGCGGCACACCATATATTTT.

This chain joins TRBV20-1 and TRBJ2-7, with 10 bases lining up with TRBD1. The CDR3 has 16 amino acids. J was trimmed by 5 bases and V by 2 bases; bases with no gene match: 12. Germline values: CDR1 DFQATT, CDR2 SNEGSKA (reference sequence). The CDR3, as DNA: TGCAGTGCTAGAACTACGAGCCGGGACAGGGGTGACGAGCAGTACTTC. Encoded protein: CSARTTSRDRGDEQYF.

This clonotype appeared many times. The chain combines TRBV12-3 or TRBV12-4 with TRBJ1-3; 8 bases align to TRBD1. V was pared by 5 bases and J by 4 bases, with 7 bases of the junction left unmatched. The CDR3 is 15 amino acids. The CDR3 here is CASSPGQGLGNTIYF. DNA of the CDR3: TGTGCCAGCAGTCCCGGACAGGGTTTGGGAAACACCATATATTTT.

Details on this clonotype: With a much larger clone just one base away, this may be a read error. The rearrangement joins TRBV12-3 or TRBV12-4 to TRBJ2-3; tentative D call: TRBD2 (6 bases). CDR3 length: 14 amino acids. The CDR3 sequence: CANSAGRSTDTQYF. CDR3 coding DNA: TGTGCCAACAGTGCGGGACGGAGCACAGATACGCAGTATTTT.

The chain couples TRBV7-6 to TRBJ1-5; 7 bases are shared with TRBD1. The CDR3 sequence is 15 residues long. After removal of 5 bases from V and 4 bases from J, the junction contained 8 bases not matched to a gene. CDR1 is SGHVS, CDR2 FNYEAQ, per germline. In nucleotides, the CDR3 is TGTGCCAGCAGCCTGCGACAGGGTCCAAATCAGCCCCAGCATTTT. It is translated as CASSLRQGPNQPQHF.

As regards this clonotype: Sequence at one end of the junction differs from germline and may be a read error. The CDR3 sequence: CASSPWQGSTGELFF. The CDR3 region has the DNA TGTGCTAGCAGCCCCTGGCAGGGGAGCACCGGGGAGCTGTTTTTT. The chain uses TRBV7-7 and TRBJ2-2; a weak D match, TRBD1 (6 bases). Germline CDR1 reads SSHAT; CDR2 reads FNYEAQ (reference sequence). The CDR3 consists of 15 residues.

CDR3 sequence reads: CASGRLLYGYTF. The CDR3 region has the DNA TGTGCCAGCGGCAGGTTACTATATGGCTACACCTTC. The chain joins TRBV6-2 or TRBV6-3 to TRBJ1-2; D is undetermined. Between the trimmed V and J ends, which lost 8 bases and 5 bases, there was a span of 12 bases. The CDR3 sequence is 12 residues long. The germline V gene encodes CDR1 MNHEY and CDR2 SVGEGT.

V gene TRBV7-9 combines with J gene TRBJ2-3; possible D gene TRBD2, 6 bases. V was shortened by 5 bases and J by 6 bases, with 9 bases between the two germline ends. The germline V gene has CDR1 SEHNR and CDR2 FQNEAQ (reference sequence). This CDR3 comprises 12 residues. The CDR3 sequence: CASSVLADTQYF. As DNA, the CDR3 is TGTGCCAGCAGCGTCCTAGCGGATACGCAGTATTTT. Full variable domain (missing parts from reference TRBV7-9 and TRBJ2-3): DTGVSQNPRHKITKRGQNVTFRCDPISEHNRLYWYRQTLGQGPEFLTYFQNEAQLEKSRLLSDRFSAERPKGSFSTLEIQRTEQGDSAMYLCASSVLADTQYFGPGTRLTVL.

This clonotype occurred a few times. This chain connects TRBV6-1 to TRBJ2-1; no reliable D call. The CDR3 spans 14 residues. Trimming took off 3 bases at V and 7 bases at J, with 13 bases between the two ends. Germline CDR1 MNHNS, CDR2 SASEGT. The CDR3 DNA follows: TGTGCCAGCAGTGAGGGCAGGTTTTGGAATGAGCAGTTCTTC. As protein: CASSEGRFWNEQFF.

The sample holds many counts of this clonotype. The V call is TRBV7-6, the J call TRBJ1-4; D might be TRBD1 (6 bases). Trimming removed 5 bases at V and 6 bases at J, with 10 bases between. This CDR3 is built from 13 residues. The germline V gene encodes CDR1 SGHVS and CDR2 FNYEAQ. The CDR3 sequence: CASSATGYEKLFF. In DNA, the CDR3 is TGTGCCAGCAGCGCAACAGGGTATGAAAAACTGTTTTTT.

The gene calls are TRBV28 and TRBJ2-5, with D maybe TRBD1 (5 bases). V was pared by 2 bases and J by 4 bases, with 14 bases between. The CDR3 spans 15 residues. The germline V gene has CDR1 MDHEN and CDR2 SYDVKM. Here the CDR3 reads CASSLGALLVETQYF. As DNA, the CDR3 is TGTGCCAGCAGTTTAGGGGCCTTGTTGGTAGAGACCCAGTACTTC.

For this clonotype: Being one base from a much bigger clone, this may be a read error. The chain employs TRBV2 and TRBJ1-5; a weak D match, TRBD1 (6 bases). Germline CDR1 reads SNHLY; CDR2 reads FYNNEI. The V end was cut by 7 bases, the J end by 3 bases, with 7 bases between. The CDR3 sequence is 12 residues long. The CDR3, as DNA: TGTGCCAGCACAGGGGTCAATCAGCCCCAGCATTTT. Protein sequence: CASTGVNQPQHF.

This clonotype was observed many times. The chain uses TRBV7-6 and TRBJ2-6; 12 nucleotides match TRBD1. The CDR3 has 20 amino acids. The junction had 13 bases not matched to a gene; V was cut back by 4 bases and J by 3 bases. Germline V gives CDR1 SGHVS, CDR2 FNYEAQ. As DNA, the CDR3 is TGTGCCAGCAGCTACCCGGGGACAGGGGGCGCAGGAGATGGGGCCAACGTCCTGACTTTC. Translation gives CASSYPGTGGAGDGANVLTF.

The V gene is TRBV4-3, the J gene TRBJ1-6; 10 nucleotides match TRBD1. The ends lost 2 bases at V and 7 bases at J; junction bases unmatched: 11. Per germline, CDR1 LGHNA and CDR2 YSLEER. This CDR3 has 18 residues. CDR3 in amino acids: CASSQTDRGRVGNSPLHF. For the CDR3, the DNA is TGCGCCAGCAGCCAAACAGACAGGGGGCGAGTCGGAAATTCACCCCTCCACTTT.